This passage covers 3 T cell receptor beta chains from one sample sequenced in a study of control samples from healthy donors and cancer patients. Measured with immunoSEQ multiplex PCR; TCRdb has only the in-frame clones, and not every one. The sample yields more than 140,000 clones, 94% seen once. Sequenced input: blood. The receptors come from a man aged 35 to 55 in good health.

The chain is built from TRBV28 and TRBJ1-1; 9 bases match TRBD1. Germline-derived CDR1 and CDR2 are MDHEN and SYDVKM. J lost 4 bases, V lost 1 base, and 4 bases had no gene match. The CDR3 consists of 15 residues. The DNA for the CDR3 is TGTGCCAGCAGTTTATACAGGGGGCAGGGCACTGAAGCTTTCTTT. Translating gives CASSLYRGQGTEAFF.

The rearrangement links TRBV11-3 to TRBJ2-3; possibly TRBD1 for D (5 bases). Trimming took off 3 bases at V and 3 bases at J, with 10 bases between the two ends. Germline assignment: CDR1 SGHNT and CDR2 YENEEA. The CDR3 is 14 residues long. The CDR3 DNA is TGTGCCAGCAGCTTCCGACAGTCAACAGATACGCAGTATTTT. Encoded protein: CASSFRQSTDTQYF. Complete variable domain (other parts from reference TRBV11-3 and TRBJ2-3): EAGVVQSPRYKIIEKKQPVAFWCNPISGHNTLYWYLQNLGQGPELLIRYENEEAVDDSQLPKDRFSAERLKGVDSTLKIQPAELGDSAVYLCASSFRQSTDTQYFGPGTRLTVL.

The CDR3 DNA reads as TGTGCCAGCAGCCAAGTAGACAGGGCCAATTCACCCCTCCACTTT. It yields the protein CASSQVDRANSPLHF. The genes are TRBV14 and TRBJ1-6, with TRBD1 identical over 7 bases. CDR3 size: 15 residues. Germline CDR1 is SGHDN and CDR2 is FVKESK. The V and J ends lost 1 base and 7 bases, in that order; junction bases with no gene match: 4. The whole variable domain, remainder taken from reference TRBV14 and TRBJ1-6, is EAGVTQFPSHSVIEKGQTVTLRCDPISGHDNLYWYRRVMGKEIKFLLHFVKESKQDESGMPNNRFLAERTGGTYSTLKVQPAELEDSGVYFCASSQVDRANSPLHFGNGTRLTVT.